This is a list of T cell receptor beta chains from one sample in a study of Tregs in tolerant kidney transplant recipients. TCRdb keeps only in-frame clones here, not all; method: immunoSEQ multiplex PCR. The table has tens of thousands of clones, approximately 98% seen once; the top ten hold around 0.51%. The sample in question was CD4+ T cells from blood, obtained before the transplant. These receptors originate from a human donor who received a combined kidney and bone marrow transplant. Both conserved end residues are part of each CDR3. A D gene is named only where the DNA matches it firmly. A clone size is listed for some rows: how often the clone was seen (once, few, many), or a class if it is expanded.

D: TRBD1
size: .
J: TRBJ2-6
V: TRBV7-2
DNA: TGTGCCAGCAGCTTAGATGGGACAGGGGGCCGCCGGGCCAACGTCCTGACTTTC
CDR3: CASSLDGTGGRRANVLTF

D: .
size: .
J: TRBJ1-1
V: TRBV11-2
DNA: TGTGCCAGCAGCTTTAGTAGGGGCATGAACACTGAAGCTTTCTTT
CDR3: CASSFSRGMNTEAFF

D: TRBD2
size: once
J: TRBJ2-3
V: TRBV19
DNA: TGTGCCAGTAGTATACGAGCGGGAGTGGGTGGAGATACGCAGTATTTT
CDR3: CASSIRAGVGGDTQYF

D: TRBD1
size: once
J: TRBJ1-1
V: TRBV5-6
DNA: TGTGCCAGCAGCCCTCGCAGGGGGATGAACACTGAAGCTTTCTTT
CDR3: CASSPRRGMNTEAFF

D: .
size: .
J: TRBJ1-5
V: TRBV18
DNA: TGTGCCAGCTCACCACGGAGGACAGCCCGTAGCAATCAGCCCCAGCATTTT
CDR3: CASSPRRTARSNQPQHF

D: TRBD1
size: .
J: TRBJ2-7
V: TRBV11-1
DNA: TGTGCCAGCAGCCGAAGGACAGGGCGGGAGCAGTACTTC
CDR3: CASSRRTGREQYF

D: .
size: .
J: TRBJ2-1
V: TRBV25-1
DNA: TGTGCCAGCAGTGAACCTCGACTGGGGGCTGATGAGCAGTTCTTC
CDR3: CASSEPRLGADEQFF

D: TRBD1
size: .
J: TRBJ2-5
V: TRBV6-5
DNA: TGTGCCAGCAGTTACCTGGACAGGGGCGAGACCCAGTACTTC
CDR3: CASSYLDRGETQYF

D: TRBD1
size: .
J: TRBJ1-4
V: TRBV6-6
DNA: TGTGCCAGCAGTTATTCCCCCGGGACAGGGATTGAAAAACTGTTTTTT
CDR3: CASSYSPGTGIEKLFF

D: TRBD2
size: once
J: TRBJ2-1
V: TRBV10-3
DNA: TGTGCCATCAGATCCGGGACTACCGCTAAACACTACAATGAGCAGTTCTTC
CDR3: CAIRSGTTAKHYNEQFF

D: .
size: .
J: TRBJ1-5
V: TRBV2
DNA: TGTGCCAGCAGTGAATTCCAGGGCAGCAATCAGCCCCAGCATTTT
CDR3: CASSEFQGSNQPQHF

D: TRBD2
size: .
J: TRBJ2-5
V: TRBV11-2
DNA: TGTGCCAGCCATCTAGCGGGTCAAGAGACCCAGTACTTC
CDR3: CASHLAGQETQYF

D: TRBD1
size: once
J: TRBJ1-5
V: TRBV5-6
DNA: TGTGCCAGCAGCCTGGGACAGGGGGGACAGCCCCAGCATTTT
CDR3: CASSLGQGGQPQHF

D: .
size: .
J: TRBJ2-7
V: TRBV7-2
DNA: TGTGCCAGCGGACTTGCGGTCGGGAACGAGCAGTACTTC
CDR3: CASGLAVGNEQYF

D: .
size: .
J: TRBJ2-5
V: TRBV7-2
DNA: TGTGCCAGCAAACACGAGCTCGGGAACCAAGAGACCCAGTACTTC
CDR3: CASKHELGNQETQYF

D: .
size: once
J: TRBJ1-6
V: TRBV4-3
DNA: TGCGCCAGCAGCCAAGATCCCGTCTCCTATAATTCACCCCTCCACTTT
CDR3: CASSQDPVSYNSPLHF

D: TRBD2
size: .
J: TRBJ2-7
V: TRBV4-3
DNA: TGCGCCAGCAGCCAAGACCTAGCGGGCTCAAGCTCCTACGAGCAGTACTTC
CDR3: CASSQDLAGSSSYEQYF

D: TRBD2
size: .
J: TRBJ2-1
V: TRBV5-4
DNA: TGTGCCAGCAGCTTGGAACTAGCGGGGTTCAATGAGCAGTTCTTC
CDR3: CASSLELAGFNEQFF

D: .
size: .
J: TRBJ1-4
V: TRBV19
DNA: TGTGCCAGTAGTAACGGGATCCGAGGTGGTGAAAAACTGTTTTTT
CDR3: CASSNGIRGGEKLFF

D: .
size: .
J: TRBJ2-4
V: TRBV5-4
DNA: TGTGCCAGCAGCCCCGCGGGAAGTTCAGTAAACATTCAGTACTTC
CDR3: CASSPAGSSVNIQYF

D: .
size: .
J: TRBJ2-3
V: TRBV7-2
DNA: TGTGCCAGCAGCTTAGTGAGGCAGGGTCAGAATACGCAGTATTTT
CDR3: CASSLVRQGQNTQYF

D: TRBD2
size: once
J: TRBJ2-3
V: TRBV7-3
DNA: TGTGCCAGCAGCTCGCGGGGGATCGGCAGCACAGATACGCAGTATTTT
CDR3: CASSSRGIGSTDTQYF

D: .
size: .
J: TRBJ2-3
V: TRBV4-1
DNA: TGCGCCAGCAGCCAAGGGGGGGGCATGGATACGCAGTATTTT
CDR3: CASSQGGGMDTQYF

D: .
size: .
J: TRBJ2-7
V: TRBV4-1
DNA: TGCGCCAGCAGCCACGGTGCGCACCGCGATTACGAGCAGTACTTC
CDR3: CASSHGAHRDYEQYF

D: TRBD1
size: .
J: TRBJ1-1
V: TRBV6-5
DNA: TGTGCCAGCAAAGTCGACAGGGAGAACACTGAAGCTTTCTTT
CDR3: CASKVDRENTEAFF

D: .
size: .
J: TRBJ2-5
V: TRBV4-3
DNA: TGCGCCAGCAGCCAAGATTTACAAGGGGGACAAGAGACCCAGTACTTC
CDR3: CASSQDLQGGQETQYF

D: .
size: .
J: TRBJ1-2
V: TRBV5-1
DNA: TGCGCCAGCAGTGAAAATGACACTGGCTACACCTTC
CDR3: CASSENDTGYTF

D: .
size: .
J: TRBJ2-5
V: TRBV5-1
DNA: TGCGCCAGCAGCTTGGAACCCGGGGGGCGAGAGACCCAGTACTTC
CDR3: CASSLEPGGRETQYF

D: .
size: .
J: TRBJ2-2
V: TRBV2
DNA: TGTGCCAGCGCTCTAGCGACCAACACCGGGGAGCTGTTTTTT
CDR3: CASALATNTGELFF

D: TRBD2
size: .
J: TRBJ2-5
V: TRBV28
DNA: TGTGCCAGCAGTTTCAACGGGGGGCAAGAGACCCAGTACTTC
CDR3: CASSFNGGQETQYF

D: .
size: .
J: TRBJ2-3
V: TRBV5-1
DNA: TGCGCCAGCAGCTCGGTATGGGAGGCAGATACGCAGTATTTT
CDR3: CASSSVWEADTQYF

D: .
size: .
J: TRBJ1-3
V: TRBV7-2
DNA: TGTGCCAGCAGCTTAGGGACAGTTGGAAACACCATATATTTT
CDR3: CASSLGTVGNTIYF

D: .
size: .
J: TRBJ2-2
V: TRBV14
DNA: TGTGCCAGCAGCCCAGGGGTCGGAAGGGAGCTGTTTTTT
CDR3: CASSPGVGRELFF

D: TRBD1
size: once
J: TRBJ1-1
V: TRBV7-9
DNA: TGTGCCAGCAGCCCTAGGGGGCGGATGTGGGACACTGAAGCTTTCTTT
CDR3: CASSPRGRMWDTEAFF

D: TRBD1
size: .
J: TRBJ1-2
V: TRBV7-6
DNA: TGTGCCAGCAGCCCCCTCGGACAGGGGAGGAACTATGGCTACACCTTC
CDR3: CASSPLGQGRNYGYTF

D: .
size: .
J: TRBJ2-7
V: TRBV20-1
DNA: TGCAGTGCTAGCCCTAATTACGAGCAGTACTTC
CDR3: CSASPNYEQYF

D: .
size: .
J: TRBJ2-7
V: TRBV7-9
DNA: TGTGCCAGCAGCGTATCAGCCTACGAGCAGTACTTC
CDR3: CASSVSAYEQYF

D: .
size: once
J: TRBJ2-7
V: TRBV6-1
DNA: TGTGCCAGCACACGGAGACTCTACGAGCAGTACTTC
CDR3: CASTRRLYEQYF

D: .
size: .
J: TRBJ2-6
V: TRBV30
DNA: TGTGCCTGGAGTGTACTAGGGACTGGGGCCAACGTCCTGACTTTC
CDR3: CAWSVLGTGANVLTF

D: .
size: once
J: TRBJ2-5
V: TRBV28
DNA: TGTGCCAGCAGTTCCCAGGACTGGACCCAAGAGACCCAGTACTTC
CDR3: CASSSQDWTQETQYF

D: TRBD1
size: .
J: TRBJ2-5
V: TRBV5-1
DNA: TGCGCCAGCAGCACAGGGGACACCCAAGAGACCCAGTACTTC
CDR3: CASSTGDTQETQYF

D: TRBD2
size: .
J: TRBJ2-3
V: TRBV30
DNA: TGTGCCTGGAGGCAACTAGCGGGTTGGGAGGTAGATACGCAGTATTTT
CDR3: CAWRQLAGWEVDTQYF

D: .
size: .
J: TRBJ1-3
V: TRBV11-3
DNA: TGTGCCAGCAGCTTATACGGGTTCTCTGGAAACACCATATATTTT
CDR3: CASSLYGFSGNTIYF

D: .
size: .
J: TRBJ1-1
V: TRBV4-3
DNA: TGCGCCAGCAGCCAATTCATCGGGATCCCTGAAGCTTTCTTT
CDR3: CASSQFIGIPEAFF

D: .
size: .
J: TRBJ1-2
V: TRBV7-9
DNA: TGTGCCAGCAGCTTAGTTGGCCCACCCACTGGCTACACCTTC
CDR3: CASSLVGPPTGYTF

D: .
size: .
J: TRBJ1-6
V: TRBV4-3
DNA: TGCGCCAGCAGCCACTCCAGGGAATCTAATTCACCCCTCCACTTT
CDR3: CASSHSRESNSPLHF

D: .
size: .
J: TRBJ2-1
V: TRBV9
DNA: TGTGCCAGCAGCGTTCGACAGGACACCTACAATGAGCAGTTCTTC
CDR3: CASSVRQDTYNEQFF

D: TRBD2
size: .
J: TRBJ2-2
V: TRBV7-3
DNA: TGTGCCAGCAGCCCAACTAGCGGGAGGAACACCGGGGAGCTGTTTTTT
CDR3: CASSPTSGRNTGELFF

D: .
size: .
J: TRBJ1-2
V: TRBV5-6
DNA: TGTGCCAGCAGCTTACAATCTCCCGTCTATGGCTACACCTTC
CDR3: CASSLQSPVYGYTF

D: TRBD2
size: .
J: TRBJ2-3
V: TRBV30
DNA: TGTGCCTGGAGTGGCGGGAGGCCCACAGATACGCAGTATTTT
CDR3: CAWSGGRPTDTQYF

D: TRBD1
size: .
J: TRBJ2-7
V: TRBV12-5
DNA: TGTGCTAGTGGTCCGGACAGGGTTACCTACGAGCAGTACTTC
CDR3: CASGPDRVTYEQYF